The 20 T cell receptor beta chains below come from one sample, sequenced in a study of post-analysis software for immune sequencing data. cDNA libraries of TCR beta carried unique molecular identifiers. MiXCR was run by TCRdb on the PCR reads, yielding one entry per CDR3 protein. The table has approximately 690,000 distinct CDR3 sequences, more than 50% seen once. Findings of the study overall: TRBV5-6, TRBV5-1 and TRBV20-1 belonged to a set of a few TRBV segments that were more frequent in patients than controls.

No cognate antigen is known for these TCRs. The specimen sequenced was blood. The origin of the receptors is a girl aged 2 to 9 with multiple sclerosis.

The chain links TRBV6-2 or TRBV6-3 to TRBJ2-4; D possibly uses TRBD1 or TRBD2 (5 bases each). The J call may be mistaken, given a closer DNA end match to TRBJ2-7. Germline V gives CDR1 MNHEY, CDR2 SVGEGT. There are 14 residues in the CDR3. The CDR3 is CASSYEGFDYEQYF. Here the CDR3 DNA reads TGTGCCAGCAGTTATGAGGGGTTTGACTACGAGCAGTACTTC.

The genes are TRBV10-3 and TRBJ2-5; the D gene could be TRBD1 or TRBD2 (6 bases each). This CDR3 has 14 amino acids. Trimming took off 5 bases at V and 3 bases at J, with 13 bases between the two ends. The germline V gene encodes CDR1 ENHRY and CDR2 SYGVKD. The DNA for the CDR3 is TGTGCCATCAGTCACCGTAGGGGGGAAGAGACCCAGTACTTC. Protein: CAISHRRGEETQYF.

V and J are TRBV3-1 and TRBJ2-7; 10 nucleotides line up with TRBD2. CDR1 LGHDT and CDR2 YNNKEL come from the germline V gene (reference sequence). V trimming: 4 bases; J trimming: 3 bases; junction bases outside the gene matches: 6. CDR3 length equals 15 residues. The DNA for the CDR3 is TGTGCCAGCAGCCTTGGACTAGCGGATGACTACGAGCAGTACTTC. It yields the protein CASSLGLADDYEQYF.

The J gene is TRBJ2-7, the V gene TRBV5-6; D may correspond to TRBD1 or TRBD2 (6 bases each). The DNA end lines up better with TRBJ2-5; the J call may be wrong. The CDR3 runs to 13 residues. Germline values: CDR1 SGHDT, CDR2 YYEEEE. The chain's CDR3 is CASTEQGLGTQYF. CDR3 DNA: TGTGCCAGCACCGAACAGGGACTCGGGACCCAGTACTTC.

As regards this clonotype: A read error may account for a junction end that differs from germline. The genes are TRBV20-1 and TRBJ1-1; D gene unclear. Per germline, CDR1 DFQATT and CDR2 SNEGSKA (reference sequence). The CDR3 is 14 residues long. CDR3 DNA: TGCGGTGCTAGAGATCGTAAGGGGAACACTGAAGCTTTCTTT. This encodes CGARDRKGNTEAFF.

The CDR3 DNA is TGTGCCAGCACTCGAGATACGCAGTATTTT. This codes for CASTRDTQYF. The chain employs TRBV2 and TRBJ2-3; no clear D gene. Trimming cost V 7 bases and J 5 bases, with 4 bases left between them. Per germline, CDR1 SNHLY and CDR2 FYNNEI. CDR3 length: 10 amino acids.

The chain links TRBV6-4 to TRBJ2-6; TRBD1 matches at 7 bases. The V and J ends lost 0 bases and 2 bases, in that order; junction bases with no gene match: 4. The CDR3 contains 17 residues. From germline, CDR1 is MRHNA and CDR2 SNTAGT. This chain's CDR3 is CASSDSITGAGANVLTF. The CDR3 region has the DNA TGTGCCAGCAGTGACTCGATAACAGGGGCTGGGGCCAACGTCCTGACTTTC.

This clonotype has just a few counts. The rearrangement joins TRBV6-6 to TRBJ1-1, with TRBD1 matching 8 bases. Germline V gene sequence: CDR1 MNHNY, CDR2 SVGAGI (reference sequence). With V trimmed by 5 bases and J by 5 bases, 7 bases remained unmatched. CDR3 length: 14 residues. CDR3 bases: TGTGCCAGCAGTGACAGGGGCGAATGGACTGAAGCTTTCTTT. Its protein product is CASSDRGEWTEAFF.

The rearrangement joins TRBV6-2 or TRBV6-3 to TRBJ2-2; possible D gene TRBD2, 6 bases. CDR3 size: 15 residues. The germline V gene encodes CDR1 MNHEY and CDR2 SVGEGT. The V end lost 6 bases, the J end lost 7 bases, and 18 bases lay between the germline ends. CDR3 DNA sequence: TGTGCCAGCAGGACACAGTGGCAGGGAGGCGGGGAGCTGTTTTTT. Its protein product is CASRTQWQGGGELFF.

The gene calls are TRBV6-6 and TRBJ1-3; weak D call: TRBD1 (5 bases). The CDR3 length is 17 residues. CDR1 is MNHNY, CDR2 SVGAGI, per germline (reference sequence). Between the trimmed V and J ends, which lost 0 bases and 0 bases, there was a span of 12 bases. The CDR3 DNA follows: TGTGCCAGCAGTTACTCAATGACAGTTTACTCTGGAAACACCATATATTTT. This translates into CASSYSMTVYSGNTIYF.

The rearrangement joins TRBV3-1 to TRBJ2-4; TRBD2 might be the D (6 bases). The end of the DNA is better explained by TRBJ2-7, so the J call may be wrong. The CDR3 contains 12 residues. From germline, CDR1 is LGHDT and CDR2 YNNKEL (reference sequence). This chain's CDR3 is CASSRTIDEQYF. CDR3 nucleotides: TGTGCCAGCAGTCGGACTATTGACGAGCAGTACTTC.

The rearrangement uses TRBV5-1 and TRBJ2-5; 12 bases match TRBD2. This CDR3 region has 14 residues. CDR1 is SGHRS, CDR2 YFSETQ, per germline. J lost 5 bases, V lost 3 bases, and 2 bases had no gene match. CDR3 coding DNA: TGCGCCAGCAGCTGGGGACTAGCGGGCGAGACCCAGTACTTC. Translated: CASSWGLAGETQYF.

The chain joins TRBV7-2 to TRBJ2-7; possible D gene TRBD2, 5 bases. The end of the DNA is better explained by TRBJ2-5, so the J call may be wrong. The CDR3 covers 13 residues. Germline V gene sequence: CDR1 SGHTA, CDR2 FQGNSA. Here the CDR3 DNA reads TGTGCCAGCAGGCACGAGAGGGTAGAGACCCAGTACTTC. Translating it yields CASRHERVETQYF.

This chain joins TRBV7-9 and TRBJ2-7; 7 bases fit TRBD2. Germline V lookup: CDR1 SEHNR, CDR2 FQNEAQ (reference sequence). The CDR3 covers 16 residues. The junction had 17 bases not matched to a gene; V was cut back by 5 bases and J by 7 bases. The CDR3 DNA is TGTGCCAGCAGCCACGGCCCGGGGACTACCTTGGAAGAGCAGTACTTC. This gives the protein CASSHGPGTTLEEQYF.

This clonotype was counted a few times. This sequence joins TRBV5-6 and TRBJ2-5, with TRBD2 as a possible D gene (5 bases). This CDR3 has 13 residues. Germline CDR1 is SGHDT and CDR2 is YYEEEE. Trimming left V 8 bases short and J 5 bases short, with 16 bases between. CDR3 sequence: CARAPGRVETQYF. As DNA, the CDR3 is TGTGCCAGAGCCCCCGGGCGGGTGGAGACCCAGTACTTC. Full variable domain (missing parts from reference TRBV5-6 and TRBJ2-5): DAGVTQSPTHLIKTRGQQVTLRCSPKSGHDTVSWYQQALGQGPQFIFQYYEEEERQRGNFPDRFSGHQFPNYSSELNVNALLLGDSALYLCARAPGRVETQYFGPGTRLLVL.

The V and J genes are TRBV20-1 and TRBJ1-1, with D possibly matching TRBD1 (5 bases). Germline V gene lookup returns CDR1 DFQATT and CDR2 SNEGSKA (reference sequence). Between the trimmed V and J ends, which lost 1 base and 0 bases, there was a span of 15 bases. The CDR3 contains 16 residues. The DNA of the CDR3 is TGCAGTGCTAGAGGGGGCCAGGGCACGGTGAACACTGAAGCTTTCTTT. The encoded protein is CSARGGQGTVNTEAFF.

The J gene is TRBJ1-2, the V gene TRBV7-2; weak D call: TRBD1 (5 bases). The CDR3 is made up of 15 amino acids. The germline V gene has CDR1 SGHTA and CDR2 FQGNSA. Trimming took 1 base from V and 2 from J, leaving 11 bases between them. This chain's CDR3 is CASSLGPRENYGYTF. The DNA of the CDR3 is TGTGCCAGCAGCTTAGGTCCCAGGGAGAACTATGGCTACACCTTC.

The chain links TRBV7-6 to TRBJ2-6, with D uncertain. V dropped 2 bases and J dropped 2 bases, with 4 bases sitting between them. The CDR3 totals 14 residues. Germline lookup yields CDR1 SGHVS and CDR2 FNYEAQ. CDR3 residues: CASSLTPGANVLTF. CDR3 nucleotides: TGTGCCAGCAGCTTAACTCCTGGGGCCAACGTCCTGACTTTC.

The CDR3 nucleotides read TGTGCCAGCAGCCCTAGCGGGATAGTTACAGATACGCAGTATTTT. As protein: CASSPSGIVTDTQYF. The J gene is TRBJ2-3, the V gene TRBV7-2; 9 bases match TRBD2. The CDR3 is 15 residues long. The germline V gene has CDR1 SGHTA and CDR2 FQGNSA. V lost 5 bases, J lost 3 bases, and 6 bases stayed unmatched.

This clonotype was observed a few times. The rearrangement uses TRBV4-1 and TRBJ1-2; D gene unclear. CDR3 length: 12 residues. Germline V gene sequence: CDR1 MGHRA, CDR2 YSYEKL. V lost 0 bases to trimming and J lost 1 base, with 0 bases between them. The CDR3 loop is CASSQDNYGYTF. DNA of the CDR3: TGCGCCAGCAGCCAAGATAACTATGGCTACACCTTC.